This T cell receptor beta chain was documented in a study of blood T cell repertoires in COVID-19 (dated by TCRdb to about 2020). A note on the overall study: Collaborator samples came from the United States, Italy and Spain and covered acute and convalescent phases of COVID-19. Where available, HLA class I and class II types were obtained from metadata supplied by the sample provider rather than from assay-based typing. The prospective study material was composed of cDNA or gDNA derived from T cells, B-cell-depleted T cells, or PBMCs. The repertoires were made available in a free public database intended to serve as a resource for research on the immune response to SARS-CoV-2. Deeply sampled blood TCRbeta repertoires from subjects exposed to, actively infected with, or recovered from COVID-19 were included in the dataset. Samples were obtained from the ongoing ImmuneRACE study (first 160 participants) and from 1,254 subjects provided by 6 global collaborators. A de-identified subject ID, COVID-19 status, age in years and sex were almost always included in the sample metadata.

Each collaborating institution followed its own protocols to collect whole blood in K2EDTA tubes. For TCRbeta analysis, collaborator samples were shipped as frozen whole blood, as isolated PBMCs, or as DNA extracted from either sample type. Overall study results and their limits: The amount of clinical and demographic metadata varied by source and participant and was provided uncurated.

TCRbeta CDR3 regions were amplified from genomic DNA by means of the immunoSEQ Assay, a bias-controlled multiplex PCR. The paper's processing steps were these. The number of nucleated cells in each sample was estimated by amplification of reference gene primers within the assay. Sequence reads were collapsed and filtered to measure the absolute abundance of every unique TCRbeta CDR3 rearrangement. Productive Simpson clonality was computed per sample as the square root of Simpson's diversity index over productive rearrangements. TCRdb re-hosts the immuneACCESS table, in-frame sequences only. Its copies lack some clones; in the studies checked, an unresolved V gene accounts for under half of them, and the cause for the rest is not known. D and trimming were read from the DNA, whereas the V and J calls and clone size are those reported in that table. For this sample there are around 370,000 clones; around 87% appear just once. 5% to 8.5% of the sample lies in the top ten.

On this clone itself: It lacks a known antigen. No qualities accompany the bases; no much larger clone lies one base away.

The TCR originated in a man between 18 and 29 years old with active or convalescent COVID-19. Sequenced material: peripheral blood.

This receptor carries the CDR3 CASSQEGQLERETQYF. At the DNA level, the sequence is TGTGCCAGCAGCCAAGAGGGACAGCTAGAGCGGGAGACCCAGTACTTC. The chain is encoded by TRBV14 joined to TRBJ2-5, with TRBD1 identical over 7 junction bases. V lost 0 bases and J lost 5 bases, and the count of bases not matched to a germline gene is 9. CDR1 SGHDN and CDR2 FVKESK are derived from the germline V gene. Reading from cysteine to phenylalanine, the CDR3 counts 16 amino acids. Here the CDR3 DNA is all that survives: 48 bases in frame from base 1.